The 29 T cell receptor beta chains given below trace back to one sample, sequenced in a study of T cell repertoires in cytomegalovirus infection. TCRdb itself ran the reads through MiXCR, one entry per CDR3 protein. Altogether a few hundred thousand distinct CDR3 sequences are present, less than 30% being singletons, with the ten largest covering less than 15%. The source material was PBMCs. These receptors all come from a human donor in good health (CMV status not recorded). Some clones in this sample may be carry-over from other donors' samples.

This clonotype was observed many times. The J gene is TRBJ2-1, the V gene TRBV7-2, with 7 bases fitting TRBD2. With 4 bases clipped from V and 8 bases from J, the junction kept 2 bases outside the gene matches. The CDR3 contains 12 residues. Germline V gene data show CDR1 as SGHTA and CDR2 as FQGNSA. The CDR3 protein is CASSWAGDEQFF. As DNA, the CDR3 is TGTGCCAGCAGCTGGGCGGGGGATGAGCAGTTCTTC.

This clonotype was recorded many times. The chain uses TRBV27 and TRBJ2-5; tentatively, D is TRBD1 (5 bases). This CDR3 spans 13 amino acids. Germline CDR1 MNHEY, CDR2 SMNVEV (reference sequence). Trimming removed 4 bases at V and 1 base at J, with 7 bases between. In nucleotides, the CDR3 is TGTGCCAGCAGTTCAGGGATCCAAGAGACCCAGTACTTC. It yields the protein CASSSGIQETQYF.

This clonotype was seen a few times. J is TRBJ2-3 and V is TRBV6-6; 14 bases match TRBD2. The V gene end was trimmed by 7 bases and the J gene end by 4 bases; junction bases not matched to a gene: 4. This CDR3 is 15 amino acids long. Germline CDR1 MNHNY, CDR2 SVGAGI (reference sequence). The CDR3 region is CASKGLAGVSDTQYF. The CDR3 coding sequence is TGTGCCAGCAAGGGACTAGCGGGAGTATCAGATACGCAGTATTTT.

As DNA, the CDR3 is TGTGCCACCAGCAGGGTCGGGACAGGGGAGACCCAGTACTTC. Translating gives CATSRVGTGETQYF. The rearrangement uses TRBV15 and TRBJ2-5, with 9 bases identical to TRBD1. The CDR3 runs 14 residues. Germline-derived CDR1 and CDR2 are LNHNV and YYDKDF (reference sequence). The V segment lost 3 bases and the J segment 5 bases; nucleotides outside the gene matches: 4. Complete variable domain (other parts from reference TRBV15 and TRBJ2-5): DAMVIQNPRYQVTQFGKPVTLSCSQTLNHNVMYWYQQKSSQAPKLLFHYYDKDFNNEADTPDNFQSRRPNTSFCFLDIRSPGLGDTAMYLCATSRVGTGETQYFGPGTRLLVL.

Details on this clonotype: This may be a read error, as it is one base from a much larger clone. The J gene is TRBJ1-4, the V gene TRBV7-8; tentatively, D is TRBD1 (5 bases). V lost 5 bases, J lost 8 bases, and 27 bases lay in between. The CDR3 sequence is 18 residues long. Germline values: CDR1 SGHVS, CDR2 FQNEAQ. DNA for the CDR3: TGTGCCAGCAGCCTTATAGGGCGGAATTCGGGGGGGGGGGAAAAACTGTTTTTT. Its translation: CASSLIGRNSGGGEKLFF.

This clonotype was seen at least ten times. The genes are TRBV7-8 and TRBJ2-1; D is undetermined. This CDR3 spans 16 amino acids. CDR1 SGHVS and CDR2 FQNEAQ come from the germline V gene. The ends were cut back, 5 bases at V and 2 bases at J, with 16 bases in the middle. The CDR3 loop is CASSIRTLLTYNEQFF. The CDR3 DNA sequence: TGTGCCAGCAGCATAAGAACTTTACTTACCTACAATGAGCAGTTCTTC.

The table lists this clonotype with a few counts. This rearrangement joins TRBV7-9 to TRBJ2-1; 10 nucleotides match TRBD1. Trimming at V came to 5 bases and at J to 2 bases, leaving 18 bases not matched to a gene. The CDR3 loop spans 20 amino acids. The V gene's germline CDR1 is SEHNR and CDR2 FQNEAQ (reference sequence). CDR3 nucleotides: TGTGCCAGCAGCCGAGGGGACAGGGGCGCCCCTACCTTGGCCTACAATGAGCAGTTCTTC. This translates into CASSRGDRGAPTLAYNEQFF.

This clonotype showed up just a few times. This chain links TRBV7-9 with TRBJ2-2; a weak D match, TRBD1 (6 bases). Germline V gives CDR1 SEHNR, CDR2 FQNEAQ (reference sequence). Trimming removed 1 base at V and 4 bases at J, with 10 bases between. CDR3 length: 15 amino acids. CDR3 in amino acids: CASSLGGTTTGELFF. The DNA for the CDR3 is TGTGCCAGCAGCTTAGGTGGGACAACCACCGGGGAGCTGTTTTTT.

The V call is TRBV5-6, the J call TRBJ2-1, with D perhaps assigned TRBD1 or TRBD2 (5 bases each). Germline V CDR1 and CDR2: SGHDT, YYEEEE. Trimming removed 4 bases at V and 4 bases at J, with 18 bases between. CDR3 length equals 16 residues. The CDR3 bases are TGTGCCAGCAGCACCTTCGGAGGCAGGGAATACAATGAGCAGTTCTTC. Its protein is CASSTFGGREYNEQFF.

In this sample, this clonotype turned up a few times. The chain has TRBV7-8 and TRBJ1-2; 7 bases align to TRBD1. Germline assignment: CDR1 SGHVS and CDR2 FQNEAQ. The length of the CDR3 is 15 residues. The ends lost 5 bases at V and 2 bases at J; junction bases unmatched: 8. CDR3 DNA sequence: TGTGCCAGCAGCCTCTGGGGACAGAAGAACTATGGCTACACCTTC. It codes for CASSLWGQKNYGYTF. The variable domain in full, completed from reference TRBV7-8 and TRBJ1-2, reads GAGVSQSPRYKVAKRGQDVALRCDPISGHVSLFWYQQALGQGPEFLTYFQNEAQLDKSGLPSDRFFAERPEGSVSTLKIQRTQQEDSAVYLCASSLWGQKNYGYTFGSGTRLTVV.

The J gene is TRBJ2-7, the V gene TRBV7-9; tentatively, D is TRBD2 (7 bases). With 1 base removed from V and 7 bases from J, the gap between germline ends came to 20 bases. The CDR3 is made up of 16 amino acids. Per the germline V gene, CDR1 is SEHNR and CDR2 is FQNEAQ (reference sequence). CDR3: CASSLGGLAGAREQYF. Here the CDR3 DNA reads TGTGCCAGCAGCTTAGGGGGACTGGCGGGGGCGAGGGAGCAGTACTTC.

This clonotype was seen repeatedly, ten times or more. The V and J genes are TRBV7-2 and TRBJ1-5; TRBD1 is a possible D gene (5 bases). Germline V gives CDR1 SGHTA, CDR2 FQGNSA. The CDR3 loop spans 12 amino acids. V gave up 3 bases and J gave up 11 bases, with 11 bases separating them. The CDR3 loop is CASSFGGGSQHF. The CDR3, as DNA: TGTGCCAGCAGCTTTGGGGGAGGGTCCCAGCATTTT.

The chain joins TRBV15 to TRBJ1-2; 9 positions match TRBD1. The CDR3 spans 15 residues. Per the germline V gene, CDR1 is LNHNV and CDR2 is YYDKDF (reference sequence). J lost 1 base, V lost 5 bases, and 5 bases had no gene match. CDR3 region: CATSLGTGLNYGYTF. CDR3 in DNA: TGTGCCACCAGCTTGGGGACAGGGCTTAACTATGGCTACACCTTC.

This clonotype came up a few times. This chain joins TRBV6-2 or TRBV6-3 and TRBJ1-6; 10 nucleotides match TRBD1. V trimming: 5 bases; J trimming: 9 bases; junction bases outside the gene matches: 4. The germline CDR1 and CDR2 sequences are MNHEY and SVGEGT. There are 14 residues in the CDR3. The DNA of the CDR3 is TGTGCCAGCAGTACGACAGGGGGCCGTTCACCCCTCCACTTT. As protein: CASSTTGGRSPLHF.

This clonotype was detected a few times. J is TRBJ1-2 and V is TRBV12-3 or TRBV12-4; 7 positions match TRBD1. J was trimmed by 3 bases and V by 3 bases; bases with no gene match: 4. This CDR3 is built from 14 residues. This chain's CDR3 is CASSFKGADYGYTF. CDR3 DNA: TGTGCCAGCAGTTTTAAGGGGGCGGACTATGGCTACACCTTC.

The count of this clonotype is one. The rearrangement links TRBV7-2 to TRBJ2-1; D is unclear. V shed 3 bases and J shed 7 bases, with 10 bases lying between them. The CDR3 has 13 amino acids. Germline-derived CDR1 and CDR2 are SGHTA and FQGNSA. The CDR3 DNA reads TGTGCCAGCAGCTTGGCTATCTGGAATGAGCAGTTCTTC. Translating it yields CASSLAIWNEQFF.

This clonotype was seen a few times. The rearrangement links TRBV19 to TRBJ1-1; D is unclear. Trimming took off 3 bases at V and 3 bases at J, with 11 bases between the two ends. This CDR3 contains 14 residues. Germline V gene data show CDR1 as LNHDA and CDR2 as SQIVND (reference sequence). CDR3 sequence (DNA): TGTGCCAGTAGTATTGGGTTCTGGGACACTGAAGCTTTCTTT. Residues: CASSIGFWDTEAFF.

This clonotype was recorded at least ten times. This chain joins TRBV5-4 and TRBJ2-2; 11 positions agree with TRBD1. This CDR3 comprises 16 residues. Germline lookup yields CDR1 SGHNT and CDR2 YYREEE (reference sequence). V gave up 0 bases and J gave up 4 bases; unmatched junction bases: 2. The CDR3 here is CASSLAGTGGTGELFF. In nucleotides, the CDR3 is TGTGCCAGCAGCTTGGCTGGGACAGGGGGCACCGGGGAGCTGTTTTTT.

Details on this clonotype: This sequence may be a read error, since a much larger clone differs from it by one base. V gene TRBV12-3 or TRBV12-4 combines with J gene TRBJ1-5, with D possibly TRBD1 on 5 matching bases. The CDR3 is made up of 16 amino acids. With 6 bases removed from V and 3 bases from J, the gap between germline ends came to 18 bases. CDR3: CASSAHLGADNQPQHF. For the CDR3, the DNA is TGTGCCAGCAGCGCCCACCTAGGGGCCGACAATCAGCCCCAGCATTTT.

The gene calls are TRBV2 and TRBJ2-6; perhaps TRBD1 as D (5 bases). Looked up from germline, CDR1 is SNHLY and CDR2 is FYNNEI. V was clipped by 4 bases and J by 0 bases, with 10 bases between them. CDR3 size: 16 residues. This chain's CDR3 is CASSVRQNSGANVLTF. The CDR3 nucleotides are TGTGCCAGCAGTGTCAGACAGAACTCTGGGGCCAACGTCCTGACTTTC. The full variable domain, its missing parts supplied by reference TRBV2 and TRBJ2-6, is EPEVTQTPSHQVTQMGQEVILRCVPISNHLYFYWYRQILGQKVEFLVSFYNNEISEKSEIFDDQFSVERPDGSNFTLKIRSTKLEDSAMYFCASSVRQNSGANVLTFGAGSRLTVL.

This clonotype was picked up a small number of times. The rearrangement links TRBV11-2 to TRBJ2-5; the D is unclear. This CDR3 spans 15 amino acids. Per the germline V gene, CDR1 is SGHAT and CDR2 is FQNNGV. V was pared by 2 bases and J by 5 bases, with 15 bases between. The CDR3 is CASSLNVGPRETQYF. The CDR3 DNA sequence: TGTGCCAGCAGCTTAAATGTCGGTCCGAGGGAGACCCAGTACTTC.

This rearrangement joins TRBV11-3 to TRBJ2-6; tentatively, D is TRBD1 (6 bases). The germline V gene encodes CDR1 SGHNT and CDR2 YENEEA. This CDR3 is 17 amino acids long. The ends were cut back, 2 bases at V and 4 bases at J, with 15 bases in the middle. Here the CDR3 reads CASSLTGMITGANVLTF. DNA of the CDR3: TGTGCCAGCAGCTTAACAGGGATGATTACCGGGGCCAACGTCCTGACTTTC.

V and J are TRBV12-3 or TRBV12-4 and TRBJ2-7; D possibly corresponds to TRBD1 (6 bases). This CDR3 region has 14 residues. Trimming shortened V by 7 bases and J by 2 bases, and 15 bases separated the two germline ends. CDR3 sequence (DNA): TGTGCCAGCACCCCAGAGTGGGACACCTACGAGCAGTACTTC. This codes for CASTPEWDTYEQYF.

The V and J genes are TRBV24-1 and TRBJ2-3, with no clear D. The CDR3 extends over 12 amino acids. Trimming took off 4 bases at V and 8 bases at J, with 9 bases between the two ends. CDR1 is KGHDR, CDR2 SFDVKD, per germline. CDR3 sequence reads: CATSDSPVTQYF. CDR3 DNA sequence: TGTGCCACCAGTGACTCTCCTGTTACGCAGTATTTT.

The CDR3 DNA follows: TGTGCCACCAGTGATCGGGGGAGGCCCCCAGCTTTCTTT. Translating it yields CATSDRGRPPAFF. The chain is built from TRBV24-1 and TRBJ1-1; D might be TRBD1 (5 bases). The V end was cut by 3 bases, the J end by 10 bases, with 14 bases between. This CDR3 region has 13 residues. CDR1 and CDR2 (germline): KGHDR, SFDVKD.

This clonotype was seen a few times. CDR3 DNA: TGCAGTGCTAGATTTGAAGGGGGAAGGGGCTATGGCTACACCTTC. Its protein product is CSARFEGGRGYGYTF. J is TRBJ1-2 and V is TRBV20-1; D is possibly TRBD1 (6 bases). CDR3 length: 15 amino acids. V dropped 2 bases and J dropped 4 bases, with 17 bases sitting between them. The germline V gene has CDR1 DFQATT and CDR2 SNEGSKA (reference sequence).

This clonotype was seen repeatedly, ten times or more. This rearrangement joins TRBV7-2 to TRBJ2-7, with TRBD1 identical over 10 bases. CDR1 and CDR2 (germline): SGHTA, FQGNSA. Trimming cost V 5 bases and J 7 bases; bases outside gene matches: 11. The CDR3 consists of 15 residues. The CDR3, as DNA: TGTGCCAGCAGCATGGGACAGGGGAGGAATAGGGAGCAGTACTTC. Translated, it gives CASSMGQGRNREQYF.

The chain couples TRBV7-9 to TRBJ1-1, with unresolved D. Germline loops: CDR1 SEHNR, CDR2 FQNEAQ (reference sequence). V was shortened by 2 bases and J by 0 bases, with 10 bases between the two germline ends. The CDR3 spans 15 residues. CDR3 bases: TGTGCCAGCAGCTTATTAGACGGATTGAACACTGAAGCTTTCTTT. It encodes CASSLLDGLNTEAFF.

This clonotype was seen a handful of times. V is TRBV12-3 or TRBV12-4 and J is TRBJ1-1; unclear D gene. Trimming left V 4 bases short and J 5 bases short, with 14 bases between. There are 14 residues in the CDR3. The CDR3: CASSYSIGRTEAFF. The CDR3 coding sequence is TGTGCCAGCAGTTACAGTATTGGTAGGACTGAAGCTTTCTTT.